Shown below are 15 T cell receptor beta chains from a single sample sequenced in a study of cytomegalovirus exposure and HLA in healthy donors. PCR was performed using 60 Vbeta and 13 Jbeta primers. Sequencing used immunoSEQ multiplex PCR; TCRdb keeps in-frame clones, though not all of them. The sample holds around 200,000 clones. The material sequenced was PBMCs. The receptors stem from a woman between 18 and 30 years old in good health and CMV-seropositive.

The J gene is TRBJ2-5, the V gene TRBV11-3; D is possibly TRBD2 (6 bases). The CDR3 spans 18 residues. Germline V gene lookup returns CDR1 SGHNT and CDR2 YENEEA. The V end lost 5 bases, the J end lost 4 bases, and 26 bases lay between the germline ends. In nucleotides, the CDR3 is TGTGCCAGCAGCCAATGGGCGCTCGATTGGGGGGACCCAGAGACCCAGTACTTC. Translated, it gives CASSQWALDWGDPETQYF.

The chain recombines TRBV19 with TRBJ1-5, with 8 bases matching TRBD1. The CDR3 runs 15 residues. The V segment lost 4 bases and the J segment 1 base; nucleotides outside the gene matches: 3. Per germline, CDR1 LNHDA and CDR2 SQIVND (reference sequence). CDR3 loop: CASSTQGASNQPQHF. In DNA, the CDR3 is TGTGCCAGTAGTACTCAGGGGGCGAGCAATCAGCCCCAGCATTTT.

This chain joins TRBV15 and TRBJ1-2; 8 nucleotides align to TRBD1. CDR3 length: 13 residues. Germline V CDR1 and CDR2: LNHNV, YYDKDF (reference sequence). The V segment lost 9 bases and the J segment 5 bases; nucleotides outside the gene matches: 8. CDR3 in DNA: TGTGCCACTCAGACAGGGGAGACGTATGGCTACACCTTC. Protein sequence: CATQTGETYGYTF.

J is TRBJ1-1 and V is TRBV7-2; D is perhaps TRBD1 (6 bases). The CDR3 has 16 residues. The germline CDR1 and CDR2 sequences are SGHTA and FQGNSA. Trimming left V 0 bases short and J 6 bases short, with 17 bases between. CDR3 amino acids: CASSLAWGRPGAEAFF. The CDR3 DNA follows: TGTGCCAGCAGCTTAGCGTGGGGACGGCCAGGGGCTGAAGCTTTCTTT. Drawing the rest from reference TRBV7-2 and TRBJ1-1, the complete variable domain is GAGVSQSPSNKVTEKGKDVELRCDPISGHTALYWYRQSLGQGLEFLIYFQGNSAPDKSGLPSDRFSAERTGGSVSTLTIQRTQQEDSAVYLCASSLAWGRPGAEAFFGQGTRLTVV.

With respect to this clone: The junction and the germline gene differ at one end; a read error may be behind it. J is TRBJ1-1 and V is TRBV4-1; 9 bases align to TRBD1. CDR1 is MGHRA, CDR2 YSYEKL, per germline. The CDR3 extends over 15 amino acids. The CDR3 DNA reads as TGCGCCAGCAGCGACGGACAGGGGTTGAACGCTGAAGCTTTCTTT. This gives the protein CASSDGQGLNAEAFF.

The chain carries TRBV9 and TRBJ1-4; the D gene is possibly TRBD1 (5 bases). Germline lookup yields CDR1 SGDLS and CDR2 YYNGEE. Trimming cost V 0 bases and J 3 bases, with 12 bases left between them. The CDR3 length is 16 residues. CDR3 coding DNA: TGTGCCAGCAGCGTAGCTCTCGGGGGTTCTAATGAAAAACTGTTTTTT. Translating it yields CASSVALGGSNEKLFF.

The chain carries TRBV28 and TRBJ1-3; D possibly corresponds to TRBD1 (5 bases). This CDR3 has 15 residues. The V end was cut by 5 bases, the J end by 3 bases, with 14 bases between. Germline CDR1 is MDHEN and CDR2 is SYDVKM. DNA of the CDR3: TGTGCCAGCAGTCCGCAGGGAAGGAGTGGAAACACCATATATTTT. Residues: CASSPQGRSGNTIYF.

The chain employs TRBV18 and TRBJ1-6; D call uncertain. Germline V gives CDR1 KGHSH, CDR2 LQKENI. This CDR3 is built from 16 residues. V gave up 3 bases and J gave up 10 bases, with 19 bases separating them. The CDR3 DNA reads as TGTGCCAGCTCACCCACCACGGGTTTTGGGAGCTCACCCCTCCACTTT. Its translation: CASSPTTGFGSSPLHF.

CDR3 bases: TGCAGCGTTGAAGGCGGACAGGGGCTTTACACTGAAGCTTTCTTT. As protein: CSVEGGQGLYTEAFF. This sequence joins TRBV29-1 and TRBJ1-1; TRBD1 matches 9 bases. In germline, CDR1 is SQVTM, CDR2 ANQGSEA. V dropped 1 base and J dropped 3; count of bases not matched to a gene: 6. The CDR3 has 15 residues.

The V gene is TRBV27, the J gene TRBJ1-1; 7 positions match TRBD1. The germline CDR1 and CDR2 sequences are MNHEY and SMNVEV (reference sequence). This CDR3 spans 14 amino acids. The V gene end was trimmed by 5 bases and the J gene end by 6 bases; junction bases not matched to a gene: 9. The CDR3 protein is CASSVRGLGAEAFF. CDR3 in DNA: TGTGCCAGCAGTGTAAGGGGGCTTGGGGCTGAAGCTTTCTTT.

This chain links TRBV18 with TRBJ1-5, with no clear D. The CDR3 length is 14 residues. Trimming took 2 bases from V and 5 from J, leaving 10 bases between them. The germline V gene encodes CDR1 KGHSH and CDR2 LQKENI. This CDR3 is CASSPKGGHQPQHF. The CDR3 DNA reads as TGTGCCAGCTCACCAAAGGGAGGCCATCAGCCCCAGCATTTT.

The J gene is TRBJ2-2, the V gene TRBV14; D gene uncertain. V shed 2 bases and J shed 0 bases, with 10 bases lying between them. Looked up from germline, CDR1 is SGHDN and CDR2 is FVKESK. The CDR3 sequence is 16 residues long. In DNA, the CDR3 is TGTGCCAGCAGCCAAATTGCCACGGCGAACACCGGGGAGCTGTTTTTT. Amino acid sequence: CASSQIATANTGELFF.

The chain is built from TRBV10-3 and TRBJ2-5; TRBD2 aligns across 8 bases. V shed 3 bases and J 5 bases; nucleotides not matched to a gene: 5. Germline loops: CDR1 ENHRY, CDR2 SYGVKD. The CDR3 consists of 14 residues. CDR3 DNA sequence: TGTGCCATCAGTGACGCCGGCGGGAGGGAGACCCAGTACTTC. This gives the protein CAISDAGGRETQYF.

The chain has TRBV4-2 and TRBJ2-3; 7 bases are shared with TRBD2. V lost 0 bases to trimming and J lost 6 bases; unmatched junction nucleotides: 12. The length of the CDR3 is 17 residues. Germline-derived CDR1 and CDR2 are LGHNA and YNFKEQ. The CDR3 loop is CASSQDIKTGGLDTQYF. CDR3 coding DNA: TGTGCCAGCAGCCAAGATATCAAAACGGGAGGCCTCGATACGCAGTATTTT.

The chain has TRBV29-1 and TRBJ2-5; D remains unclear. CDR3 length: 13 amino acids. V was clipped by 5 bases and J by 1 base, with 11 bases between them. Germline CDR1 and CDR2: SQVTM and ANQGSEA. CDR3 nucleotides: TGCAGCGTTCAACAGATTATCCAAGAGACCCAGTACTTC. Translating gives CSVQQIIQETQYF. The variable domain in full, completed from reference TRBV29-1 and TRBJ2-5, reads SAVISQKPSRDICQRGTSLTIQCQVDSQVTMMFWYRQQPGQSLTLIATANQGSEATYESGFVIDKFPISRPNLTFSTLTVSNMSPEDSSIYLCSVQQIIQETQYFGPGTRLLVL.